The 12 T cell receptor beta chains reported below all come from one sample, sequenced in a study of cytomegalovirus exposure and HLA in healthy donors. The data were produced by immunoSEQ multiplex PCR, yet TCRdb's version contains in-frame clones alone and is incomplete. The data hold a few hundred thousand clones, with roughly 83% observed a single time. Sequencing was carried out using PBMCs. The receptor set was obtained from a woman aged 30 to 39 in good health and CMV-seropositive.

The CDR3 loop is CASSIQGAHEQYF. The CDR3 DNA reads TGCGCCAGCAGCATACAGGGGGCGCACGAGCAGTACTTC. The rearrangement joins TRBV5-1 to TRBJ2-7, with 9 bases matching TRBD1. Germline V gene sequence: CDR1 SGHRS, CDR2 YFSETQ. The junction had 4 bases not matched to a gene; V was cut back by 4 bases and J by 5 bases. CDR3 length: 13 amino acids.

The CDR3 region has the DNA TGCGCCAGCAGCTATTCCGGGACAGCTTTCATGAACACTGAAGCTTTCTTT. It specifies CASSYSGTAFMNTEAFF. The chain is built from TRBV5-1 and TRBJ1-1; 7 positions agree with TRBD1. J lost 0 bases, V lost 3 bases, and 11 bases had no gene match. The CDR3 runs 17 residues. Germline V CDR1 and CDR2: SGHRS, YFSETQ.

The rearrangement joins TRBV19 to TRBJ2-7; 10 bases are shared with TRBD1. Germline CDR1 LNHDA, CDR2 SQIVND (reference sequence). The CDR3 length is 14 residues. J gave up 4 bases and V 7 bases, and 7 bases lay outside the gene matches. The CDR3 reads CASTPGTGEYEQYF. The CDR3 bases are TGTGCCAGTACCCCCGGGACAGGGGAATACGAGCAGTACTTC.

V usage is TRBV18 and J usage is TRBJ2-7; TRBD1 agrees at 8 bases. The CDR3 sequence is 14 residues long. CDR1 is KGHSH and CDR2 is LQKENI in the germline V gene. V lost 0 bases and J lost 3; bases outside the gene matches: 1. The CDR3 here is CASSPPRGHYEQYF. The CDR3 DNA is TGTGCCAGCTCACCACCCAGGGGGCACTACGAGCAGTACTTC.

The V and J genes are TRBV7-9 and TRBJ1-2; 9 bases are a match to TRBD1. This CDR3 contains 15 residues. V shed 5 bases and J 7 bases; nucleotides not matched to a gene: 11. Germline CDR1 reads SEHNR; CDR2 reads FQNEAQ (reference sequence). The DNA of the CDR3 is TGTGCCAGCAGCCCACAGGGGGCGGAACGCGGTGGCTACACCTTC. This gives the protein CASSPQGAERGGYTF.

The CDR3 is CASSPAMESSYEQYF. CDR3 DNA sequence: TGTGCCAGCTCACCAGCGATGGAAAGCTCCTACGAGCAGTACTTC. This chain joins TRBV18 and TRBJ2-7; D remains ambiguous. Per the germline V gene, CDR1 is KGHSH and CDR2 is LQKENI. The CDR3 covers 15 residues. Trimming removed 2 bases at V and 0 bases at J, with 11 bases between.

This sequence joins TRBV2 and TRBJ2-3, with D maybe TRBD1 (6 bases). The germline CDR1 and CDR2 sequences are SNHLY and FYNNEI. V lost 1 base to trimming and J lost 9 bases, with 8 bases between them. CDR3 length: 12 residues. The CDR3 is CASSEDRGTQYF. The DNA for the CDR3 is TGTGCCAGCAGTGAAGATAGGGGGACGCAGTATTTT. The full variable domain, its missing parts supplied by reference TRBV2 and TRBJ2-3, is EPEVTQTPSHQVTQMGQEVILRCVPISNHLYFYWYRQILGQKVEFLVSFYNNEISEKSEIFDDQFSVERPDGSNFTLKIRSTKLEDSAMYFCASSEDRGTQYFGPGTRLTVL.

This chain joins TRBV6-5 and TRBJ1-4; D is undetermined. Germline V CDR1 and CDR2: MNHEY, SVGAGI. The CDR3 covers 15 residues. V was pared by 0 bases and J by 6 bases, with 11 bases between. CDR3 in DNA: TGTGCCAGCAGTTACTCTAGCAGACTATATGAAAAACTGTTTTTT. Amino acids: CASSYSSRLYEKLFF.

The J gene is TRBJ1-4, the V gene TRBV6-4; 8 bases match TRBD1. The CDR3 totals 15 residues. The germline gives CDR1 MRHNA, CDR2 SNTAGT. V lost 5 bases and J lost 8; bases outside the gene matches: 10. Here the CDR3 reads CASSPWTGMEEKLFF. In DNA, the CDR3 is TGTGCCAGCAGTCCTTGGACAGGGATGGAGGAAAAACTGTTTTTT.

The rearrangement joins TRBV5-6 to TRBJ2-7, with D maybe TRBD2 (6 bases). Between the trimmed V and J ends, which lost 0 bases and 0 bases, there was a span of 7 bases. The germline CDR1 and CDR2 sequences are SGHDT and YYEEEE. The CDR3 totals 14 residues. The CDR3 DNA sequence: TGTGCCAGCAGCTTGGCGGGGGTCTCCTACGAGCAGTACTTC. It is translated as CASSLAGVSYEQYF. The whole variable domain, filled in from reference TRBV5-6 and TRBJ2-7, reads DAGVTQSPTHLIKTRGQQVTLRCSPKSGHDTVSWYQQALGQGPQFIFQYYEEEERQRGNFPDRFSGHQFPNYSSELNVNALLLGDSALYLCASSLAGVSYEQYFGPGTRLTVT.

This chain uses TRBV9 with TRBJ2-5, with 11 bases identical to TRBD2. V shed 6 bases and J 6 bases; nucleotides not matched to a gene: 7. Germline V gene data show CDR1 as SGDLS and CDR2 as YYNGEE. CDR3 length: 14 residues. The CDR3 region is CASTPTSGTQTQYF. CDR3 coding DNA: TGTGCCAGCACCCCGACTAGCGGGACGCAGACCCAGTACTTC. The full variable domain, rest sourced from reference TRBV9 and TRBJ2-5, is DSGVTQTPKHLITATGQRVTLRCSPRSGDLSVYWYQQSLDQGLQFLIQYYNGEERAKGNILERFSAQQFPDLHSELNLSSLELGDSALYFCASTPTSGTQTQYFGPGTRLLVL.

This chain uses TRBV19 with TRBJ1-5; tentative D call: TRBD1 (6 bases). V was pared by 4 bases and J by 4 bases, with 11 bases between. The CDR3 is made up of 14 amino acids. Germline CDR1 LNHDA, CDR2 SQIVND (reference sequence). CDR3 in amino acids: CASSTGTQNQPQHF. For the CDR3, the DNA is TGTGCCAGTAGTACCGGGACACAAAATCAGCCCCAGCATTTT.